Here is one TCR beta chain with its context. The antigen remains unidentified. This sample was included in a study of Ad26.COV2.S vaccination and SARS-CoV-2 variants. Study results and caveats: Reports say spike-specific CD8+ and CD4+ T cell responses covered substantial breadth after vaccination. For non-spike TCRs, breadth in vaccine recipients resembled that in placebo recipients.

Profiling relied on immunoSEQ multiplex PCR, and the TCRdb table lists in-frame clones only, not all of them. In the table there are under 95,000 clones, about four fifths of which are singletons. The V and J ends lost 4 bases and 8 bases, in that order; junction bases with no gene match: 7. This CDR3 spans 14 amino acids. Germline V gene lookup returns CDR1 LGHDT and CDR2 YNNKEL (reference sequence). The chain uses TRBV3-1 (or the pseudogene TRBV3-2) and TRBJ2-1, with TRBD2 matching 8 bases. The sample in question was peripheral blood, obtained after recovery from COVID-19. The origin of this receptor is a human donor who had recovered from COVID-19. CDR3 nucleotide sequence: TGTGCCAGCAGCCTGGGACTAGTTGCGGATGAGCAGTTCTTC. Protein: CASSLGLVADEQFF.